Described below is a single T cell receptor beta chain sequence and its context. The data were obtained in a study of T cell changes during pregnancy in multiple sclerosis. V trimming: 6 bases; J trimming: 5 bases; junction bases outside the gene matches: 11. The CDR3 has 15 residues. Per the germline V gene, CDR1 is MDHEN and CDR2 is SYDVKM. The table came from immunoSEQ multiplex PCR; TCRdb's copy has only in-frame clones and leaves some out. The sample has approximately 90,000 clones, about 94% seen once. V gene TRBV28 combines with J gene TRBJ2-7, with 9 bases matching TRBD1. This specimen consisted of peripheral blood, obtained in the third trimester of pregnancy. The clonotype comes from a female donor with multiple sclerosis, enrolled in a pregnancy study. The CDR3 reads CASRNPGQGFHEQYF. The DNA of the CDR3 is TGTGCCAGCAGAAACCCGGGACAGGGCTTCCACGAGCAGTACTTC. Using reference TRBV28 and TRBJ2-7 for the parts outside the CDR3, the full variable domain is DVKVTQSSRYLVKRTGEKVFLECVQDMDHENMFWYRQDPGLGLRLIYFSYDVKMKEKGDIPEGYSVSREKKERFSLILESASTNQTSMYLCASRNPGQGFHEQYFGPGTRLTVT.